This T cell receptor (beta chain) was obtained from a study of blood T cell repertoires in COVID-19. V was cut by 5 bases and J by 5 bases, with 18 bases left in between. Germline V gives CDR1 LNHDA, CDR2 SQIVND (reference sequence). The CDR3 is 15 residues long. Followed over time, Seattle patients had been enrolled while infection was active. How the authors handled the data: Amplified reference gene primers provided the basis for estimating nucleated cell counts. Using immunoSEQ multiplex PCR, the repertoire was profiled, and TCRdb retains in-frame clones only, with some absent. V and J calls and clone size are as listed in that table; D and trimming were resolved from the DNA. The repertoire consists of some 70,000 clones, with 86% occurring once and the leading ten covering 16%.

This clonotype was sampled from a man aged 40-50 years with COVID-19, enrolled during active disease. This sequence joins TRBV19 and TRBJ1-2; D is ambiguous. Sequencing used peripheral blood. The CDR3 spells CASSRRHQTDYGYTF. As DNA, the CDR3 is TGTGCCAGTAGTCGACGCCACCAAACAGATTATGGCTACACCTTC. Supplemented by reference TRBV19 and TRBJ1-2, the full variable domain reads DGGITQSPKYLFRKEGQNVTLSCEQNLNHDAMYWYRQDPGQGLRLIYYSQIVNDFQKGDIAEGYSVSREKKESFPLTVTSAQKNPTAFYLCASSRRHQTDYGYTFGSGTRLTVV.